The clone carrying this T cell receptor (beta chain) occurred a few times. The study ran its PCR with 60 Vbeta and 13 Jbeta primers. Generated by immunoSEQ multiplex PCR, the TCRdb table keeps only in-frame clones and is missing some. The repertoire includes about 150,000 clones, 65% to 85% of them detected once, and nearly 4% sits in the top ten. This sample was taken from a study of cytomegalovirus exposure and HLA in healthy donors. Background on the study: Approximately 77 million unique TCRs from HLA-typed donors were held in an early release of data.

Germline lookup yields CDR1 SGDLS and CDR2 YYNGEE. The ends lost 4 bases at V and 4 bases at J; junction bases unmatched: 5. The CDR3 sequence is 14 residues long. The sequenced sample was PBMCs. The sequence derives from a male donor in good health and CMV-seronegative. The chain couples TRBV9 to TRBJ2-3, with 8 bases matching TRBD2. The CDR3 is CASSPGGGPDTQYF. In DNA, the CDR3 is TGTGCCAGCAGCCCCGGGGGGGGGCCAGATACGCAGTATTTT.